The next 17 T cell receptor beta chains were all read from a single sample in a study of T cell responses to AZD1222 COVID-19 vaccine. Generated by immunoSEQ multiplex PCR, the TCRdb table keeps only in-frame clones and is missing some. The table includes approximately 82,000 clones, more than 75% detected once. Sequencing used peripheral blood, obtained on day 0 of AZD1222 vaccination. Every receptor here comes from an adult in good health.

The chain couples TRBV19 to TRBJ1-5; unclear D gene. Trimming pared 6 bases from V and 3 bases from J, leaving 6 bases between. Germline V CDR1 and CDR2: LNHDA, SQIVND (reference sequence). There are 12 residues in the CDR3. CDR3 protein: CASREYNQPQHF. CDR3 sequence (DNA): TGTGCCAGTAGAGAATACAATCAGCCCCAGCATTTT. The variable domain in full, completed from reference TRBV19 and TRBJ1-5, reads DGGITQSPKYLFRKEGQNVTLSCEQNLNHDAMYWYRQDPGQGLRLIYYSQIVNDFQKGDIAEGYSVSREKKESFPLTVTSAQKNPTAFYLCASREYNQPQHFGDGTRLSIL.

V gene TRBV21-1 combines with J gene TRBJ1-3. TRBV21-1 is listed as a pseudogene. CDR3 length equals 14 residues. CDR3 in DNA: TGTGCCAGCAGCAAAGGGTGGGTTCGAAACACCATATATTTT. This translates into CASSKGWVRNTIYF.

Here the CDR3 reads CASSPRGSGGYNEQFF. For the CDR3, the DNA is TGTGCCAGCAGTCCCCGGGGTAGCGGGGGCTACAATGAGCAGTTCTTC. The chain has TRBV6-2 or TRBV6-3 and TRBJ2-1; 9 positions match TRBD2. The CDR3 consists of 16 residues. With 5 bases clipped from V and 3 bases from J, the junction kept 8 bases outside the gene matches. Germline assignment: CDR1 MNHEY and CDR2 SVGEGT.

This clone has only a few counts. The V gene is TRBV5-1, the J gene TRBJ2-7; TRBD1 or TRBD2 may be the D gene (5 bases each). Germline V gene sequence: CDR1 SGHRS, CDR2 YFSETQ. Trimming removed 0 bases at V and 6 bases at J, with 10 bases between. The CDR3 has 13 amino acids. The CDR3 loop is CASSLGGDGEQYF. Here the CDR3 DNA reads TGCGCCAGCAGCTTGGGAGGGGACGGCGAGCAGTACTTC.

The V and J genes are TRBV11-3 and TRBJ2-3, with TRBD1 matching 11 bases. This CDR3 comprises 18 residues. The junction had 7 bases not matched to a gene; V was cut back by 2 bases and J by 0 bases. CDR1 and CDR2 from the germline V gene are SGHNT and YENEEA. The CDR3 nucleotides are TGTGCCAGCAGCTTAAGGGACAGGGGGTTTCGGAGCACAGATACGCAGTATTTT. Its protein is CASSLRDRGFRSTDTQYF.

V is TRBV2 and J is TRBJ2-3; either TRBD1 or TRBD2 may fit D (5 bases each). CDR1 is SNHLY, CDR2 FYNNEI, per germline. The CDR3 is made up of 14 amino acids. Trimming took 8 bases from V and 0 from J, leaving 12 bases between them. CDR3 DNA sequence: TGTGCCAGCGGTCGGGGCAGAAGCACAGATACGCAGTATTTT. Protein sequence: CASGRGRSTDTQYF.

The chain joins TRBV30 to TRBJ1-5; TRBD1 matches at 7 bases. Germline CDR1 reads GTSNPN; CDR2 reads SVGIG (reference sequence). V shed 1 base, J shed 3 bases, and the junction held 3 bases outside the gene matches. The CDR3 has 14 residues. This chain's CDR3 is CAWSEGQINQPQHF. CDR3 nucleotide sequence: TGTGCCTGGAGTGAGGGACAGATCAATCAGCCCCAGCATTTT.

The J gene is TRBJ1-1, the V gene TRBV10-3; 9 nucleotides line up with TRBD1. The CDR3 runs to 15 residues. The germline gives CDR1 ENHRY, CDR2 SYGVKD. V shed 4 bases and J 6 bases; nucleotides not matched to a gene: 9. The CDR3 DNA reads as TGTGCCATCAGTGGTGAGGACAGGGGAGTTCCTGAAGCTTTCTTT. It translates to CAISGEDRGVPEAFF.

The V and J genes are TRBV12-5 and TRBJ2-1; TRBD2 matches at 9 bases. Losses at the gene ends were 5 bases for V and 4 bases for J; bases not matched to a gene: 6. This CDR3 has 15 amino acids. Per the germline V gene, CDR1 is LGHNT and CDR2 is FRNRAP. The CDR3 here is CASGTAGGLYNEQFF. The DNA of the CDR3 is TGTGCTAGTGGTACGGCGGGGGGGCTGTACAATGAGCAGTTCTTC.

The gene calls are TRBV6-5 and TRBJ1-2, with unresolved D. Germline V gene lookup returns CDR1 MNHEY and CDR2 SVGAGI. The V gene lost 0 bases and the J gene lost 0 bases, with 8 bases spanning the gap. The CDR3 is 15 residues long. Here the CDR3 reads CASSYSTGTNYGYTF. CDR3 DNA: TGTGCCAGCAGTTACTCGACCGGGACTAACTATGGCTACACCTTC.

This clone was seen once. The CDR3 loop is CASTGEGQTQYF. The CDR3 region has the DNA TGTGCCAGCACCGGGGAGGGACAGACCCAGTACTTC. The chain joins TRBV9 to TRBJ2-5; TRBD2 matches 7 bases. The CDR3 runs to 12 residues. Germline assignment: CDR1 SGDLS and CDR2 YYNGEE. Trimming removed 6 bases from V and 6 bases from J; junction bases left unmatched: 5.

The chain uses TRBV5-4 and TRBJ1-2; 8 bases fit TRBD1. This CDR3 is built from 16 residues. CDR1 is SGHNT and CDR2 is YYREEE in the germline V gene (reference sequence). Trimming took 6 bases from V and 5 from J; bases not matched to a gene: 15. This chain's CDR3 is CASTLSAGQAGYGYTF. The CDR3 DNA reads TGTGCCAGCACCCTATCCGCGGGACAGGCGGGATATGGCTACACCTTC.

This clone came up a few times. This chain links TRBV10-3 with TRBJ1-6; TRBD1 is a possible D gene (5 bases). Germline values: CDR1 ENHRY, CDR2 SYGVKD. The CDR3 covers 16 residues. Trimming removed 0 bases at V and 3 bases at J, with 9 bases between. The CDR3 nucleotides are TGTGCCATCAGTGAGTCGGCGGGGGTCTATAATTCACCCCTCCACTTT. The encoded protein is CAISESAGVYNSPLHF.

The J gene is TRBJ1-5, the V gene TRBV21-1; the table gives TRBD1 as D, unverified against the DNA. TRBV21-1 represents a pseudogene. The CDR3 has 16 amino acids. The DNA for the CDR3 is TGTGCCAGCAGCAACCCCGGCAGGGGGCCGGATCAGCCCCAGCATTTT. Translation gives CASSNPGRGPDQPQHF.

The V and J genes are TRBV11-2 and TRBJ2-1, with 7 bases matching TRBD2. The V segment lost 5 bases and the J segment 8 bases; nucleotides outside the gene matches: 15. Germline assignment: CDR1 SGHAT and CDR2 FQNNGV. This CDR3 has 16 amino acids. The CDR3 sequence is CASSPRLALDSDEQFF. The CDR3 DNA reads as TGTGCCAGCAGCCCGCGACTAGCTCTTGACAGCGATGAGCAGTTCTTC.

The chain carries TRBV7-9 and TRBJ2-7; weak D call: TRBD1 (6 bases). V was clipped by 5 bases and J by 3 bases, with 14 bases between them. This CDR3 spans 14 amino acids. Germline values: CDR1 SEHNR, CDR2 FQNEAQ (reference sequence). The CDR3: CASSVTGFGYEQYF. The CDR3 bases are TGTGCCAGCAGCGTTACAGGGTTTGGCTACGAGCAGTACTTC.

This chain links TRBV28 with TRBJ2-7; maybe TRBD1 (6 bases). V lost 6 bases and J 3 bases, leaving 18 bases between the germline ends. The CDR3 sequence is 15 residues long. Germline V CDR1 and CDR2: MDHEN, SYDVKM. In nucleotides, the CDR3 is TGTGCCAGCAGCTTGGTAGCCAGGGGAGACTACGAGCAGTACTTC. Its protein is CASSLVARGDYEQYF.